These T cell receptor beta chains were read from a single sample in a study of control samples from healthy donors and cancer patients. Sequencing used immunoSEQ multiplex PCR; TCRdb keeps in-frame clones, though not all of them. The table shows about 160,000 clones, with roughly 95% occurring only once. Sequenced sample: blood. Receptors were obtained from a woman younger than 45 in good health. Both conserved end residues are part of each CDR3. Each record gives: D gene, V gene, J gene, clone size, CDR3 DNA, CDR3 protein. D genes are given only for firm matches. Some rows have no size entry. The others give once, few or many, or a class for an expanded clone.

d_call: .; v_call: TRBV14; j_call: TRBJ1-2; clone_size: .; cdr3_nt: TGTGCCAGCAGCCAAGATCGGGGATATGGCTACACCTTC; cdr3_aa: CASSQDRGYGYTF
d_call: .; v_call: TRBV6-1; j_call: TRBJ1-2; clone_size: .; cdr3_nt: TGTGCCAGCAGTGAACTCGACTCTTCCTATGGCTACACCTTC; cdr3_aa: CASSELDSSYGYTF
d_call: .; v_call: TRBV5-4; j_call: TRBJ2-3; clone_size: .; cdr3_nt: TGTGCCAGCAGCTTGGGTGCAGGGAAGTCAGATACGCAGTATTTT; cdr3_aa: CASSLGAGKSDTQYF
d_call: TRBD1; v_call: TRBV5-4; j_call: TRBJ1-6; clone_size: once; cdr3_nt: TGTGCCAGCAGCCTAGGACAGGGGGCACGTTCACCCCTCCACTTT; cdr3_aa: CASSLGQGARSPLHF
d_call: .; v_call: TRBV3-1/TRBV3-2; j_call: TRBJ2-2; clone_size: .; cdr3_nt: TGTGCCAGCAGCCAAGATCCGGTCACCGGGGAGCTGTTTTTT; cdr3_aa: CASSQDPVTGELFF
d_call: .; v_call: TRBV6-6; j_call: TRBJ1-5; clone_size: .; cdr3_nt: TGTGCCAGCAGTTACTCGAGGGGCGGACCCAATCAGCCCCAGCATTTT; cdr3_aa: CASSYSRGGPNQPQHF
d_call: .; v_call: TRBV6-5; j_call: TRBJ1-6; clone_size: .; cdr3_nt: TGTGCCAGCATGGTGGGGATTTCACCCCTCCACTTT; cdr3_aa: CASMVGISPLHF
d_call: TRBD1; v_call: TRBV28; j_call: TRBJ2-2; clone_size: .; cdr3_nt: TGTGCCAGCAGTTCCTGGACAGGGGCGGCCACCGGGGAGCTGTTTTTT; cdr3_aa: CASSSWTGAATGELFF
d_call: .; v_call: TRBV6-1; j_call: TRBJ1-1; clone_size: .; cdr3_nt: TGTGCCAGCAGTGAACAGGTCGGAACACTTGAAGCTTTCTTT; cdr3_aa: CASSEQVGTLEAFF
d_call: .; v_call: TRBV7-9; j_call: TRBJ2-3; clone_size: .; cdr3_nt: TGTGCCAGCAGCTTAGTCCCAGGTGGAGATACGCAGTATTTT; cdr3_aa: CASSLVPGGDTQYF
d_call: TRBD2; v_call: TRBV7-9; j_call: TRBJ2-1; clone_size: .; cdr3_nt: TGTGCCAGCAGCGATGGGACTAGCAATGAGCAGTTCTTC; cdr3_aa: CASSDGTSNEQFF
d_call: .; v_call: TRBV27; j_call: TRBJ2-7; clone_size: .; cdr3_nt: TGTGCCAGCGGAATAAGGGAGCAGTACTTC; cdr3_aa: CASGIREQYF
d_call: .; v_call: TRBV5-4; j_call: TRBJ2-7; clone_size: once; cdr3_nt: TGTGCCAGCACCGGGGACGGCTACGAGCAGTACTTC; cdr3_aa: CASTGDGYEQYF
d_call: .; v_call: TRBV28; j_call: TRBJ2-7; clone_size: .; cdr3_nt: TGTGCCAGCAGTGGAATACGGGACACTGCCTACTTC; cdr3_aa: CASSGIRDTAYF
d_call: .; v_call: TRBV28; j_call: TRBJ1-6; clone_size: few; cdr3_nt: TGTGCCAGCAGTTTGGACACCCCGAGGGGATCACCCCTCCACTTT; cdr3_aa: CASSLDTPRGSPLHF
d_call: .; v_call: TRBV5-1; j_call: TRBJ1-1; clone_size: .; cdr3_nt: TGCGCCAGCAGCTTACAGGGTCGTGGGACTGAAGCTTTCTTT; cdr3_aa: CASSLQGRGTEAFF
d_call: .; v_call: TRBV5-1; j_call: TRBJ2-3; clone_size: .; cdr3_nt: TGCGCCAGCAGCTCGGGACAAACTAAGGCAGATACGCAGTATTTT; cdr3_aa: CASSSGQTKADTQYF